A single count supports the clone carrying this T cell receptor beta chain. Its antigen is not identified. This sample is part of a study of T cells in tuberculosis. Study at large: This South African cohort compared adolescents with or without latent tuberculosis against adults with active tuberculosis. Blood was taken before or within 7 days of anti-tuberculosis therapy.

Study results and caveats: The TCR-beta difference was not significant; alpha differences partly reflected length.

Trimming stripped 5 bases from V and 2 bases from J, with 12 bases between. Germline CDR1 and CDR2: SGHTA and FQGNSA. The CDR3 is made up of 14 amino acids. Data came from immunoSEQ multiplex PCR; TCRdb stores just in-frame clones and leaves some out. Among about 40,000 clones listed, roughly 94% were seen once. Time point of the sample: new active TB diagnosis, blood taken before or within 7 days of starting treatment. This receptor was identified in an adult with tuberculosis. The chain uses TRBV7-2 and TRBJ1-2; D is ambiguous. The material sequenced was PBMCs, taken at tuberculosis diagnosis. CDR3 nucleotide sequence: TGTGCCAGCAGCGCCGCCCCACAAAACTATGGCTACACCTTC. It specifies CASSAAPQNYGYTF.